A selection of T cell receptor beta chains follows, all from one sample in a study of T-cell memory formation after mild COVID-19. TCRdb reprocessed the 5' RACE reads with MiXCR, giving one entry per CDR3 protein. The sample holds around 500,000 distinct CDR3 sequences; roughly 18% are singletons and the top ten take more than 9%. The sequenced sample was PBMCs or a T cell subset sorted from them (not recorded which). The receptors originated from an adult woman who had mild COVID-19 (a few samples of this study predate the infection). Cell type and time point are not known. Both conserved end residues are part of each CDR3. Each record gives: D gene, J gene, V gene, clone size, CDR3 DNA, CDR3 protein. The D gene is left open where the match is weak. The size field is filled for only some rows; it gives once, few, many or a size class.

>NA|TRBJ1-2|TRBV30|NA
TGTGCCTGGAGTCCCACTCCCGGAGGCTACACCTTC
CAWSPTPGGYTF
>TRBD2|TRBJ2-7|TRBV29-1|NA
TGCAGCGCTCTAAACCCGTATATAGCGGGATCCTTCTACGAGCAGTACTTC
CSALNPYIAGSFYEQYF
>TRBD1|TRBJ1-4|TRBV9|NA
TGTGCCAGCAGTCACTACAGGGGGATTGGTGAAAAACTGTTTTTT
CASSHYRGIGEKLFF
>NA|TRBJ2-7|TRBV12-3/TRBV12-4|few
TGTGCCAGCAGGCATGGGGGCAAATACGAGCAGTACTTC
CASRHGGKYEQYF
>TRBD2|TRBJ2-3|TRBV5-1|NA
TGCGCCAGCAGCCCTGGTGTAGCGGGGTCCTCCACAGATACGCAGTATTTT
CASSPGVAGSSTDTQYF
>TRBD1|TRBJ2-5|TRBV6-1|NA
TGTGCCAGCAGTGGGCACAGGGGGATGCAAGAGACCCAGTACTTC
CASSGHRGMQETQYF
>NA|TRBJ2-1|TRBV2|NA
TGTGCCAGCAGTGTTCTGTTGAGCTCCTACAATGAGCAGTTCTTC
CASSVLLSSYNEQFF
>NA|TRBJ2-1|TRBV29-1|few
TGCAGCGTTGAGGAACCGGACTCCTACAATGAGCAGTTCTTC
CSVEEPDSYNEQFF
>NA|TRBJ2-1|TRBV18|NA
TGTGCCAGCTCACCCGGTGGAGAAAAGAGTGAGCAGTTCTTC
CASSPGGEKSEQFF
>TRBD1|TRBJ1-5|TRBV6-2/TRBV6-3|NA
TGTGCCAGCAACGGCCGGGGACAGGGGGCGCGGATAGGCAATCAGCCCCAGCATTTT
CASNGRGQGARIGNQPQHF
>NA|TRBJ2-5|TRBV7-9|many
TGTGCCAGCAGCCATCGGACGGTACAAGAGACCCAGTACTTC
CASSHRTVQETQYF
>NA|TRBJ2-7|TRBV18|NA
TGTGCCAGCTCACTCTACGTAGGGGGATCCTACGAGCAGTACTTC
CASSLYVGGSYEQYF
>NA|TRBJ2-7|TRBV29-1|few
TGCAGCGTTCGAGGGACTGGGAAAGAGCAGTACTTC
CSVRGTGKEQYF
>NA|TRBJ2-3|TRBV29-1|few
TGCAGCGGGACAGCGGTCAGCACAGATACGCAGTATTTT
CSGTAVSTDTQYF
>NA|TRBJ2-3|TRBV20-1|many
TGCAGTGCCCCCGATCGGGAGTATACGCAGTATTTT
CSAPDREYTQYF
>NA|TRBJ2-1|TRBV20-1|few
TGCAGTGCTAGAGCGGGGTTCTGGGATGAGCAGTTCTTC
CSARAGFWDEQFF
>TRBD2|TRBJ2-7|TRBV5-1|NA
TGCGCCAGCAGCTTGCCCGGGGGGAGCTCCTACGAGCAGTACTTC
CASSLPGGSSYEQYF
>NA|TRBJ2-1|TRBV6-2/TRBV6-3|many
TGTGCCAGCAGTTACTCGCAGGGATATCGGTTCTTC
CASSYSQGYRFF
>NA|TRBJ2-1|TRBV7-9|few
TGTGCCAGCAGCCCCTCGGCCGAGGGTGAGCAGTTCTTC
CASSPSAEGEQFF
>TRBD2|TRBJ2-4|TRBV7-9|many
TGTGCCATAGCGGGGACTAGCGGACTCATAGCCAAAAACATTCAGTACTTC
CAIAGTSGLIAKNIQYF
>NA|TRBJ2-5|TRBV5-6|few
TGTGCCAGCAGCCCGACCGGACTCCCGCTCAAGACCCAGTACTTC
CASSPTGLPLKTQYF
>NA|TRBJ1-1|TRBV4-1|few
TGCGCCAGCAGCCAAGCGTACAGGGACACTGAAGCTTTCTTT
CASSQAYRDTEAFF
>NA|TRBJ2-7|TRBV7-8|many
TGTGCCAGCAGCTTAGCTCAGGGAAGGGGTCCCCACGAGCAGTACTTC
CASSLAQGRGPHEQYF
>NA|TRBJ2-7|TRBV7-2|few
TGTGCCAGCAGCCCCCCCGGGGCAGGAGGATACGAGCAGTACTTC
CASSPPGAGGYEQYF
>TRBD2|TRBJ2-1|TRBV7-2|few
TGTGCCAGCAGCCCCCAACTAGCGAAGGCCTACAATGAGCAGTTCTTC
CASSPQLAKAYNEQFF
>NA|TRBJ2-2|TRBV29-1|few
TGCAGCGTTAGCGGCCGGGGGGAGCTGTTTTTT
CSVSGRGELFF
>NA|TRBJ2-1|TRBV7-2|few
TGTGCCAGCAGCTTAGGGGCTAGCGCTTACAATGAGCAGTTCTTC
CASSLGASAYNEQFF
>NA|TRBJ2-7|TRBV4-2|few
TGTGCCAGCAGCCAAGATAGGGGGAATAACGAGCAGTACTTC
CASSQDRGNNEQYF
>NA|TRBJ2-3|TRBV12-3/TRBV12-4|many
TGTGCCAGCAGCTTCGGAGGGGGTACAGATACGCAGTATTTT
CASSFGGGTDTQYF
>TRBD1|TRBJ2-3|TRBV2|few
TGTGCCAGCAGTGAAGAACAGGCCAGGGGGACAGATACGCAGTATTTT
CASSEEQARGTDTQYF
>TRBD2|TRBJ2-3|TRBV3-1|NA
TGTGCCAGCAGCCCCAGGACTAGTTTTACAGATACGCAGTATTTT
CASSPRTSFTDTQYF
>NA|TRBJ2-1|TRBV6-5|NA
TGTGCCAGCAGTTACTCTGGACAGTCCACTCAGTTCTTC
CASSYSGQSTQFF
>NA|TRBJ2-7|TRBV20-1|few
TGCAGTGCTAGTGGTCGTGGGACTGCCAGCTCCTACGAGCAGTACTTC
CSASGRGTASSYEQYF
>NA|TRBJ1-2|TRBV29-1|NA
TGCAGCGTTCCCTCCGGACGGAGGGACTATGGCTACACCTTC
CSVPSGRRDYGYTF
>NA|TRBJ1-2|TRBV12-3/TRBV12-4|NA
TGTGCCAGCAGTTTAAGCAGGAGTTATGGCTACACCTTC
CASSLSRSYGYTF
>TRBD1|TRBJ2-3|TRBV25-1|NA
TGTGCCAGCAGTGAATTGACAGGGCCCTCTAGCACAGATACGCAGTATTTT
CASSELTGPSSTDTQYF
>NA|TRBJ1-2|TRBV7-9|NA
TGTGCCAGCAGCTTAAAGGGATGGAAGGGAGGAGGCTACACCTTC
CASSLKGWKGGGYTF
>NA|TRBJ2-7|TRBV14|NA
TGTGCCAGCAGCCAATATACAGGGACCGAGCAGTACTTC
CASSQYTGTEQYF
>NA|TRBJ2-1|TRBV6-2/TRBV6-3|NA
TGTGCCAGCACTACCTCCTACAATGAGCAGTTCTTC
CASTTSYNEQFF
>TRBD1|TRBJ2-7|TRBV10-3|NA
TGTGCCATCAGTGGAGGACAGGGGAGCTCCTACGAGCAGTACTTC
CAISGGQGSSYEQYF
>NA|TRBJ2-2|TRBV9|NA
TGTGCCAGCAGCGTAAAGGACACCGGGGAGCTGTTTTTT
CASSVKDTGELFF
>TRBD1|TRBJ2-7|TRBV5-6|NA
TGTGCCAGCAGCCCCGGGACAGGGCAGATCGAGCAGTACTTC
CASSPGTGQIEQYF
>TRBD1|TRBJ1-2|TRBV4-1|NA
TGCGCCAGCAGCCAGATAGGACAGGGGAACGGCTACACCTTC
CASSQIGQGNGYTF
>NA|TRBJ2-3|TRBV12-3/TRBV12-4|few
TGTGCCAGCAGTTTATCCCCGAGGGGGGATACGCAGTATTTT
CASSLSPRGDTQYF
>NA|TRBJ1-1|TRBV5-1|many
TGCGCCAGCAGCCCGACCCCACAGGGTTCAAACACTGAAGCTTTCTTT
CASSPTPQGSNTEAFF
>TRBD2|TRBJ2-7|TRBV4-3|few
TGCGCCAGCAGCCAAGGAGCGGGAATCTCCTACGAGCAGTACTTC
CASSQGAGISYEQYF